The 24 T cell receptor beta chains given below trace back to one sample, sequenced in a study of PD-1 blockade in classical Hodgkin lymphoma. Profiling relied on immunoSEQ multiplex PCR, and the TCRdb table lists in-frame clones only, not all of them. The sample lists tens of thousands of clones; over 75% were seen once. Regarding time point: cycle 4 day 1 (C4D1), after about 6 weeks of nivolumab. Every one of the patients relapsed after autologous stem cell transplantation (brentuximab vedotin exposure was variable). This specimen was peripheral blood mononuclear cells (PBMCs), taken before the fourth cycle of nivolumab. The source of these receptors is a human donor with classical Hodgkin lymphoma.

Here the CDR3 DNA reads TGTGCCAGCAGATTGACTAGCGGGAGTTACAATGAGCAGTTCTTC. Translated, it gives CASRLTSGSYNEQFF. The rearrangement links TRBV2 to TRBJ2-1; 12 nucleotides match TRBD2. This CDR3 is 15 amino acids long. J was trimmed by 4 bases and V by 6 bases; bases with no gene match: 4. Germline CDR1 and CDR2: SNHLY and FYNNEI.

The V call is TRBV13, the J call TRBJ1-1; D not certain. Trimming took off 5 bases at V and 4 bases at J, with 8 bases between the two ends. This CDR3 spans 12 amino acids. Germline V gene sequence: CDR1 PRHDT, CDR2 FYEKMQ (reference sequence). The CDR3: CASSERGTEAFF. For the CDR3, the DNA is TGTGCCAGCAGCGAAAGAGGCACTGAAGCTTTCTTT. The whole variable domain, filled in from reference TRBV13 and TRBJ1-1, reads AAGVIQSPRHLIKEKRETATLKCYPIPRHDTVYWYQQGPGQDPQFLISFYEKMQSDKGSIPDRFSAQQFSDYHSELNMSSLELGDSALYFCASSERGTEAFFGQGTRLTVV.

The chain joins TRBV29-1 to TRBJ2-1; 9 bases are a match to TRBD2. CDR1 is SQVTM and CDR2 is ANQGSEA in the germline V gene. The CDR3 contains 12 residues. With 7 bases clipped from V and 8 bases from J, the junction kept 6 bases outside the gene matches. CDR3 nucleotides: TGCAGCGCTGGCGGGGGGGCGCATGAGCAGTTCTTC. Protein: CSAGGGAHEQFF.

The chain combines TRBV19 with TRBJ1-1; D is uncertain. Trimming took off 7 bases at V and 0 bases at J, with 18 bases between the two ends. This CDR3 is 16 amino acids long. CDR1 and CDR2 from the germline V gene are LNHDA and SQIVND (reference sequence). The CDR3 here is CASIRTSAVLNTEAFF. In DNA, the CDR3 is TGTGCCAGTATAAGGACTTCGGCAGTATTGAACACTGAAGCTTTCTTT.

CDR3 sequence (DNA): TGTGCCAGCAGTCGGGGGGCAGATACGCAGTATTTT. It is translated as CASSRGADTQYF. The genes are TRBV6-5 and TRBJ2-3, with 7 bases identical to TRBD2. The germline V gene encodes CDR1 MNHEY and CDR2 SVGAGI. The CDR3 totals 12 residues. The V and J ends lost 5 bases and 4 bases, in that order; junction bases with no gene match: 0.

The V and J genes are TRBV7-7 and TRBJ1-2; TRBD1 might be the D (5 bases). The ends were cut back, 5 bases at V and 8 bases at J, with 15 bases in the middle. This CDR3 is built from 13 residues. In germline, CDR1 is SSHAT, CDR2 FNYEAQ (reference sequence). The CDR3 region has the DNA TGTGCCAGCAGCCCAATCGAGGGGCGCGGCTACACCTTC. Its translation: CASSPIEGRGYTF. The full variable domain, rest sourced from reference TRBV7-7 and TRBJ1-2, is GAGVSQSPRYKVTKRGQDVTLRCDPISSHATLYWYQQALGQGPEFLTYFNYEAQPDKSGLPSDRFSAERPEGSISTLTIQRTEQRDSAMYRCASSPIEGRGYTFGSGTRLTVV.

The genes are TRBV29-1 and TRBJ2-3; 12 bases align to TRBD2. The CDR3 contains 15 residues. CDR1 is SQVTM and CDR2 is ANQGSEA in the germline V gene. J was trimmed by 4 bases and V by 7 bases; bases with no gene match: 9. The CDR3 DNA reads TGCAGCGCCGTTACTAGCGGGGGGCAGGCAGATACGCAGTATTTT. This gives the protein CSAVTSGGQADTQYF.

The chain recombines TRBV2 with TRBJ1-6, with a tentative D call TRBD1 (5 bases). V was shortened by 7 bases and J by 10 bases, with 17 bases between the two germline ends. The CDR3 runs 14 residues. The V gene's germline CDR1 is SNHLY and CDR2 FYNNEI. As DNA, the CDR3 is TGTGCCAGCACCCTGGACCCTGAGGGGTCACCCCTCCACTTT. Its protein product is CASTLDPEGSPLHF.

The rearrangement joins TRBV28 to TRBJ2-1, with 10 positions matching TRBD1. Trimming took 10 bases from V and 6 from J; bases not matched to a gene: 9. CDR3 length equals 14 residues. Germline CDR1 reads MDHEN; CDR2 reads SYDVKM. In DNA, the CDR3 is TGTGCCATCCGGGGGACAGGGGTGCTCAATGAGCAGTTCTTC. Translation: CAIRGTGVLNEQFF.

The chain joins TRBV7-8 to TRBJ2-1, with D perhaps TRBD2 (6 bases). Germline loops: CDR1 SGHVS, CDR2 FQNEAQ. V shed 5 bases and J shed 3 bases, with 11 bases lying between them. The CDR3 covers 14 residues. CDR3 sequence reads: CASSRAGGYNEQFF. In DNA, the CDR3 is TGTGCCAGCAGCCGAGCCGGGGGCTACAATGAGCAGTTCTTC.

The V gene is TRBV19, the J gene TRBJ2-1, with 13 bases identical to TRBD2. CDR3 length: 18 residues. Germline values: CDR1 LNHDA, CDR2 SQIVND (reference sequence). With 5 bases clipped from V and 1 base from J, the junction kept 8 bases outside the gene matches. Written as DNA, the CDR3 is TGTGCCAGTAGTGGGCAAGGGACTAGCGGGGTATCCTACAATGAGCAGTTCTTC. Its protein product is CASSGQGTSGVSYNEQFF.

V usage is TRBV7-9 and J usage is TRBJ1-5, with no clear D. Trimming left V 4 bases short and J 5 bases short, with 9 bases between. The germline V gene has CDR1 SEHNR and CDR2 FQNEAQ (reference sequence). CDR3 length: 13 amino acids. CDR3 in amino acids: CASSSETYQPQHF. Here the CDR3 DNA reads TGTGCCAGCAGCTCTGAGACCTATCAGCCCCAGCATTTT. The full variable domain, its missing parts supplied by reference TRBV7-9 and TRBJ1-5, is DTGVSQNPRHKITKRGQNVTFRCDPISEHNRLYWYRQTLGQGPEFLTYFQNEAQLEKSRLLSDRFSAERPKGSFSTLEIQRTEQGDSAMYLCASSSETYQPQHFGDGTRLSIL.

The V gene is TRBV4-1, the J gene TRBJ2-1; the match to TRBD2 covers 12 bases. J gave up 9 bases and V 3 bases, and 6 bases lay outside the gene matches. Germline CDR1 is MGHRA and CDR2 is YSYEKL. The CDR3 has 15 residues. CDR3 protein: CASSHSSGRASEQFF. The CDR3 region has the DNA TGCGCCAGCAGCCACTCTAGCGGGAGGGCCAGTGAGCAGTTCTTC.

The chain couples TRBV2 to TRBJ2-3; 9 bases map to TRBD2. Germline assignment: CDR1 SNHLY and CDR2 FYNNEI. V shed 6 bases, J shed 0 bases, and the junction held 7 bases outside the gene matches. This CDR3 spans 16 amino acids. DNA of the CDR3: TGTGCCAGCAGAGTCGGGACTAGCCCAAGCACAGATACGCAGTATTTT. It is translated as CASRVGTSPSTDTQYF.

This sequence joins TRBV5-1 and TRBJ2-5; 7 bases are shared with TRBD1. The junction had 13 bases not matched to a gene; V was cut back by 4 bases and J by 7 bases. The germline gives CDR1 SGHRS, CDR2 YFSETQ. This CDR3 has 15 amino acids. The CDR3: CASSLVGQAEGTQYF. DNA for the CDR3: TGCGCCAGCAGCCTCGTAGGACAGGCGGAAGGGACCCAGTACTTC.

Concerning this clone itself: A junction end diverges from the germline sequence, so it may reflect a read error. This chain joins TRBV12-5 and TRBJ1-5; the D is unclear. This CDR3 is 14 amino acids long. The germline V gene has CDR1 LGHNT and CDR2 FRNRAP. CDR3 nucleotide sequence: TGTGCTAGTGGTCTCCCGGGTCAAAATCGGCCCCAGCATTTT. This gives the protein CASGLPGQNRPQHF.

The CDR3 reads CASSSYGQGWNTGELFF. The CDR3 bases are TGTGCCAGCAGCTCATATGGACAGGGTTGGAACACCGGGGAGCTGTTTTTT. The chain recombines TRBV11-2 with TRBJ2-2, with 8 bases that match TRBD1. Per the germline V gene, CDR1 is SGHAT and CDR2 is FQNNGV. With V trimmed by 4 bases and J by 1 base, 8 bases remained unmatched. The CDR3 length is 17 residues.

J is TRBJ2-5 and V is TRBV2; the D gene is possibly TRBD1 (6 bases). Germline-derived CDR1 and CDR2 are SNHLY and FYNNEI. This CDR3 has 14 residues. V dropped 0 bases and J dropped 5 bases, with 10 bases sitting between them. The CDR3 coding sequence is TGTGCCAGCAGTGAAGCGCTTCAGGGGGAGACCCAGTACTTC. It is translated as CASSEALQGETQYF.

The sample holds one count of this clone. The V and J genes are TRBV11-2 and TRBJ1-2; 7 positions match TRBD1. The junction had 11 bases not matched to a gene; V was cut back by 1 base and J by 9 bases. Germline values: CDR1 SGHAT, CDR2 FQNNGV. The CDR3 runs 15 residues. CDR3: CASSLAATGTMSYTF. The CDR3 DNA is TGTGCCAGCAGCTTAGCCGCGACAGGGACGATGAGCTACACCTTC.

This chain links TRBV10-3 with TRBJ2-1; 8 bases are shared with TRBD2. Germline values: CDR1 ENHRY, CDR2 SYGVKD. After removal of 2 bases from V and 5 bases from J, the junction contained 2 bases not matched to a gene. The CDR3 sequence is 14 residues long. CDR3 amino acids: CAISERGGNNEQFF. CDR3 coding DNA: TGTGCCATCAGTGAGCGGGGGGGGAACAATGAGCAGTTCTTC.

The gene calls are TRBV6-4 and TRBJ2-1; 10 bases align to TRBD2. Looked up from germline, CDR1 is MRHNA and CDR2 is SNTAGT. Trimming removed 2 bases from V and 9 bases from J; junction bases left unmatched: 7. The CDR3 consists of 15 residues. In nucleotides, the CDR3 is TGTGCCAGCAGTGACGATCTAGCGGGAGTTAGTGAGCAGTTCTTC. This sequence encodes CASSDDLAGVSEQFF.

This clone was counted between two and nine times. The chain carries TRBV6-1 and TRBJ2-7, with D unclear. CDR3 size: 15 residues. V was pared by 8 bases and J by 7 bases, with 24 bases between. Germline CDR1 MNHNS, CDR2 SASEGT. The CDR3 nucleotides read TGTGCCAGCGAGGCCCGGACGGCGGATTTGGGTGAGCAGTACTTC. Translating it yields CASEARTADLGEQYF.

The chain uses TRBV19 and TRBJ2-3, with 7 bases identical to TRBD1. The CDR3 is 15 residues long. Per the germline V gene, CDR1 is LNHDA and CDR2 is SQIVND (reference sequence). Trimming took 6 bases from V and 2 from J; bases not matched to a gene: 8. The CDR3 is CASRPDRRITDTQYF. The CDR3 DNA sequence: TGTGCCAGTAGGCCGGACAGGCGGATCACAGATACGCAGTATTTT.

The chain is built from TRBV2 and TRBJ2-3, with D uncertain. CDR1 SNHLY and CDR2 FYNNEI come from the germline V gene. Trimming left V 6 bases short and J 4 bases short, with 5 bases between. CDR3 length: 11 amino acids. CDR3 coding DNA: TGTGCCAGCAGGGGCCCAGATACGCAGTATTTT. Translated, it gives CASRGPDTQYF.